This T cell receptor (beta chain) is from a study of blood T cell repertoires in COVID-19. Under the authors' procedure: Cell counts per sample came from amplifying reference gene primers. This table comes from immunoSEQ multiplex PCR, and its TCRdb copy is limited to in-frame clones, with some not included. V and J calls plus clone size are reproduced from that table; the DNA served to infer D and trimming. Of about 71,000 clones in the sample, over 70% were seen once. Trimming took 5 bases from V and 3 from J; bases not matched to a gene: 2. Looked up from germline, CDR1 is SGHNT and CDR2 is YENEEA. The CDR3 length is 13 residues.

The chain links TRBV11-3 to TRBJ2-3, with 7 bases lining up with TRBD1. What was sequenced was peripheral blood. This sequence originates from a human donor in a cohort sampled during active COVID-19. The CDR3 loop is CASSQTGTDTQYF. DNA for the CDR3: TGTGCCAGCAGCCAGACAGGGACAGATACGCAGTATTTT.